This paragraph covers one T cell receptor (beta chain) sequence. Antigen unknown. This sample is drawn from a study of CD8+ T cells in alopecia areata. Overall study: Scoring of severity for treated patients was based on percentage of affected scalp area. Findings and limits, study-wide: More clonal than normal scalp was lesional scalp, particularly alopecia totalis/universalis. In scalp and blood during tofacitinib, many expanded lesional clones persisted.

Per germline, CDR1 LNHDA and CDR2 SQIVND (reference sequence). V was trimmed by 1 base and J by 3 bases, leaving 13 bases between them. The CDR3 has 15 amino acids. The treatment here: oral pan-JAK inhibitor, 5-10 mg twice daily. Extracted RNA was reverse transcribed, and the resulting cDNA served as sequencing template. Assay: immunoSEQ multiplex PCR; the TCRdb copy retains only in-frame clones and omits some. This sample carries approximately 42,000 clones, roughly two thirds of them seen once, and the ten largest clones take about 20%. The TCR sequence derives from a human donor with alopecia areata. This chain joins TRBV19 and TRBJ2-7; perhaps TRBD2 as D (6 bases). The sample in question was CD8+ T cells sorted from blood, obtained at week 4, from a patient treated with tofacitinib. Written as DNA, the CDR3 is TGTGCCAGTAGTATAGCGGAGGGTGAGGGCTACGAGCAGTACTTC. This translates into CASSIAEGEGYEQYF.